This entry concerns a single T cell receptor (beta chain). This entry is derived from a study of blood T cell repertoires in COVID-19. About the research overall: COVID-19 samples, acute and convalescent, were from the United States, Italy and Spain.

The repertoire was sequenced with immunoSEQ multiplex PCR; TCRdb's copy has only in-frame clones and lacks some. Here the sample spans 300,000 to 400,000 clones, about 90% being singletons. Participants were placed into cohorts based on the clinical history they reported. The sequence was obtained from a man aged 30 to 39 who had recovered from COVID-19. Sequencing was carried out using PBMCs or T cells enriched from blood (not recorded which).

In nucleotides, the CDR3 is TGTGCCAGTAATTGGGCCGGTGACGACTATGGCTACACCTTC. Translating it yields CASNWAGDDYGYTF. V is TRBV19 and J is TRBJ1-2; D remains unclear. Germline V lookup: CDR1 LNHDA, CDR2 SQIVND (reference sequence). Trimming pared 7 bases from V and 3 bases from J, leaving 15 bases between. This CDR3 contains 14 residues. Based on the CDR3 plus reference TRBV19 and TRBJ1-2, the full variable domain is DGGITQSPKYLFRKEGQNVTLSCEQNLNHDAMYWYRQDPGQGLRLIYYSQIVNDFQKGDIAEGYSVSREKKESFPLTVTSAQKNPTAFYLCASNWAGDDYGYTFGSGTRLTVV.